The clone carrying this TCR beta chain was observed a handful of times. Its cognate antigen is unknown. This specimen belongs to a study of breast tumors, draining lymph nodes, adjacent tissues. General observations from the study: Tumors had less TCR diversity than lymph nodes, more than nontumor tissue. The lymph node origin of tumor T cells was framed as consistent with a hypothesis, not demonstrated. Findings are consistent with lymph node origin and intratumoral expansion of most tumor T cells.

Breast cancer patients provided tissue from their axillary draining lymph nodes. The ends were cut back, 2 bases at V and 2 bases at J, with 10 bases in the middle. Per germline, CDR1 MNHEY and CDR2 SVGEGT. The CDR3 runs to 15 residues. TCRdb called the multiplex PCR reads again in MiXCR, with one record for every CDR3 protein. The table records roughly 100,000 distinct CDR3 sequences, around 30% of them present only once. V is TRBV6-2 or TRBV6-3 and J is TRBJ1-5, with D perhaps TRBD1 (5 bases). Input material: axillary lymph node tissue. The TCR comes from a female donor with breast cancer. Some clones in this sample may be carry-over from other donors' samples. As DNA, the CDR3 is TGTGCCAGCAGTTACGCGGGGGGGGGCAATCAGCCCCAGCATTTT. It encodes CASSYAGGGNQPQHF.